A selection of T cell receptor beta chains follows, all from one sample in a study of Graves' ophthalmopathy and Graves' hyperthyroidism. TCRdb re-called the multiplex PCR reads through MiXCR, storing one row per CDR3 protein. This table has approximately 540,000 distinct CDR3 sequences, 39% appearing once. Sequencing was performed on peripheral blood or thyroid tissue (not recorded which). These receptors were obtained from an adult man with Graves' hyperthyroidism. The CDR3 runs from the conserved cysteine through the conserved F or W. A D gene is named only where the DNA matches it firmly. Clone size is given for some rows only: seen once, a few or many times, or a class if the clone is expanded.

CDR3: CASSQGQGLGQPQHF; DNA: TGTGCCAGCAGTCAGGGACAGGGGTTAGGACAGCCCCAGCATTTT; V: TRBV6-5; J: TRBJ1-5; size: -; D: TRBD1
CDR3: CASSLGLSSGGQEAQYF; DNA: TGTGCCAGCAGCTTAGGGTTGTCTAGCGGGGGGCAAGAGGCCCAGTACTTC; V: TRBV7-3; J: TRBJ2-5; size: once; D: TRBD2
CDR3: CASGLATSGDHYEQYF; DNA: TGTGCCAGCGGCTTAGCGACTAGCGGAGATCACTACGAGCAGTACTTC; V: TRBV7-9; J: TRBJ2-7; size: -; D: TRBD2
CDR3: CASSVGGGGGTEAFF; DNA: TGTGCCAGCAGTGTCGGGGGGGGCGGGGGCACTGAAGCTTTCTTT; V: TRBV25-1; J: TRBJ1-1; size: many; D: -
CDR3: CAISGLTGSYEKLFF; DNA: TGTGCCATCAGTGGATTGACAGGGTCCTATGAAAAACTGTTTTTT; V: TRBV10-3; J: TRBJ1-4; size: -; D: TRBD1
CDR3: CASSILGGGNQPQHF; DNA: TGTGCCAGCAGTATCCTAGGGGGGGGCAATCAGCCCCAGCATTTT; V: TRBV27; J: TRBJ1-5; size: few; D: -
CDR3: CASTSGWGGGYGYTF; DNA: TGTGCCAGCACCTCCGGCTGGGGGGGCGGCTATGGCTACACCTTC; V: TRBV7-2; J: TRBJ1-2; size: many; D: -
CDR3: CATSRDRISSGGAGQFF; DNA: TGTGCCACCAGCAGAGATCGGATCTCTAGCGGGGGGGCAGGGCAGTTCTTC; V: TRBV15; J: TRBJ2-1; size: -; D: TRBD2
CDR3: CSPQGGRPAQHF; DNA: TGCAGTCCCCAAGGGGGCCGTCCTGCCCAGCATTTT; V: TRBV20-1; J: TRBJ1-5; size: -; D: TRBD1
CDR3: CASSPPSGRVEQETQYF; DNA: TGTGCCAGCAGTCCCCCTAGCGGGAGGGTAGAACAAGAGACCCAGTACTTC; V: TRBV12-3/TRBV12-4; J: TRBJ2-5; size: many; D: TRBD2
CDR3: CATSRGEGSTQYF; DNA: TGTGCCACCAGCAGAGGTGAGGGGAGTACGCAGTATTTT; V: TRBV15; J: TRBJ2-3; size: -; D: -
CDR3: CATSRDSESPLHF; DNA: TGTGCCACCAGCAGGGACAGTGAATCACCCCTCCACTTT; V: TRBV15; J: TRBJ1-6; size: many; D: -
CDR3: CASSPYRDIGGGYTF; DNA: TGTGCCAGCAGCCCTTACCGGGACATCGGCGGTGGCTACACCTTC; V: TRBV12-3/TRBV12-4; J: TRBJ1-2; size: -; D: -
CDR3: CASSLVFRDRINEKLFF; DNA: TGTGCCAGCAGCTTAGTATTCCGGGACAGGATTAATGAAAAACTGTTTTTT; V: TRBV7-9; J: TRBJ1-4; size: many; D: TRBD1
CDR3: CSSPGVTGKETQYF; DNA: TGCAGCTCACCAGGGGTTACGGGTAAAGAGACCCAGTACTTC; V: TRBV29-1; J: TRBJ2-5; size: -; D: -
CDR3: CASSLQTGTGVYEQYF; DNA: TGTGCCAGCAGCTTACAAACCGGGACAGGGGTCTACGAGCAGTACTTC; V: TRBV7-2; J: TRBJ2-7; size: -; D: TRBD1
CDR3: CASSSDRGHGETQYF; DNA: TGTGCCAGCAGCTCGGACAGGGGGCACGGTGAGACCCAGTACTTC; V: TRBV9; J: TRBJ2-5; size: -; D: TRBD1
CDR3: CASSEGGFTGELFF; DNA: TGTGCCAGCAGTGAAGGGGGCTTCACCGGGGAGCTGTTTTTT; V: TRBV2; J: TRBJ2-2; size: many; D: -
CDR3: CSAQGAGQPQHF; DNA: TGCAGTGCGCAGGGGGCAGGGCAGCCCCAGCATTTT; V: TRBV20-1; J: TRBJ1-5; size: -; D: TRBD1
CDR3: CASSVGQEGYEQYF; DNA: TGTGCCAGCAGCGTAGGGCAGGAGGGCTACGAGCAGTACTTC; V: TRBV9; J: TRBJ2-7; size: many; D: -
CDR3: CASRNEDKQETQYF; DNA: TGTGCCAGCAGGAATGAGGACAAACAAGAGACCCAGTACTTC; V: TRBV2; J: TRBJ2-5; size: few; D: -
CDR3: CATSRDLGRGALRSYNEQFF; DNA: TGTGCCACCAGCAGAGATCTGGGCAGGGGGGCTTTAAGGTCCTACAATGAGCAGTTCTTC; V: TRBV15; J: TRBJ2-1; size: -; D: -
CDR3: CSAPRQASTGELFF; DNA: TGCAGTGCTCCTCGACAGGCCTCCACCGGGGAGCTGTTTTTT; V: TRBV20-1; J: TRBJ2-2; size: few; D: -
CDR3: CATSRASGETQYF; DNA: TGTGCCACCAGTAGGGCTAGCGGGGAGACCCAGTACTTC; V: TRBV24-1; J: TRBJ2-5; size: -; D: TRBD2
CDR3: CASSLANFRWEGYTF; DNA: TGTGCCAGCAGCCTGGCTAACTTCCGTTGGGAAGGCTACACCTTC; V: TRBV14; J: TRBJ1-2; size: many; D: -
CDR3: CASSRGFTDTQYF; DNA: TGTGCCAGCAGCCGGGGGTTCACAGATACGCAGTATTTT; V: TRBV11-2; J: TRBJ2-3; size: few; D: -
CDR3: CASSFQGARSYEQYF; DNA: TGTGCCAGCAGTTTTCAGGGGGCGAGGTCCTACGAGCAGTACTTC; V: TRBV12-3/TRBV12-4; J: TRBJ2-7; size: few; D: TRBD1
CDR3: CASSPVLGQYF; DNA: TGTGCCAGCAGCCCCGTTTTAGGGCAGTACTTC; V: TRBV5-4; J: TRBJ2-7; size: -; D: -
CDR3: CASSPGTGGRTEAFF; DNA: TGTGCCAGCAGTCCAGGGACTGGAGGACGGACTGAAGCTTTCTTT; V: TRBV12-3/TRBV12-4; J: TRBJ1-1; size: many; D: -
CDR3: CAISSVIRVRKNTEAFF; DNA: TGTGCCATCAGCAGTGTAATCAGGGTAAGGAAGAACACTGAAGCTTTCTTT; V: TRBV10-3; J: TRBJ1-1; size: -; D: -
CDR3: CATNGQGNQPQHF; DNA: TGCGCCACCAACGGACAGGGCAATCAGCCCCAGCATTTT; V: TRBV10-2; J: TRBJ1-5; size: many; D: TRBD1
CDR3: CASTGPGVSNQPQHF; DNA: TGTGCCAGCACCGGACCGGGAGTTAGCAATCAGCCCCAGCATTTT; V: TRBV12-3/TRBV12-4; J: TRBJ1-5; size: once; D: -
CDR3: CASKSGGAGANVLTF; DNA: TGTGCCAGCAAGTCTGGGGGTGCCGGGGCCAACGTCCTGACTTTC; V: TRBV7-9; J: TRBJ2-6; size: -; D: -
CDR3: CASSQGQGRLSGNTIYF; DNA: TGTGCCAGCAGCCAAGGGCAGGGTAGATTGTCTGGAAACACCATATATTTT; V: TRBV9; J: TRBJ1-3; size: few; D: -
CDR3: CASSLSGGVGTGELFF; DNA: TGTGCCAGCAGTTTAAGCGGAGGGGTTGGAACCGGGGAGCTGTTTTTT; V: TRBV28; J: TRBJ2-2; size: few; D: -
CDR3: CASSHPGTGTQETQYF; DNA: TGTGCCAGCAGCCATCCCGGGACAGGGACTCAAGAGACCCAGTACTTC; V: TRBV7-2; J: TRBJ2-5; size: -; D: TRBD1
CDR3: CAAGGGSNQPQHF; DNA: TGTGCCGCCGGGGGGGGCAGCAATCAGCCCCAGCATTTT; V: TRBV19; J: TRBJ1-5; size: -; D: -
CDR3: CASSVGTGVDTEAFF; DNA: TGTGCCAGCAGCGTAGGGACAGGGGTGGACACTGAAGCTTTCTTT; V: TRBV9; J: TRBJ1-1; size: many; D: TRBD1
CDR3: CSPTLWGSPGVETQYF; DNA: TGCAGTCCTACCCTTTGGGGATCCCCTGGGGTTGAGACCCAGTACTTC; V: TRBV20-1; J: TRBJ2-5; size: many; D: -
CDR3: CASSSSGSSHGYTF; DNA: TGTGCCAGCAGCTCCTCAGGGAGCTCCCATGGCTACACCTTC; V: TRBV11-2; J: TRBJ1-2; size: many; D: -
CDR3: CASSQWELFF; DNA: TGTGCCAGCAGCCAATGGGAACTGTTTTTT; V: TRBV14; J: TRBJ1-4; size: -; D: -
CDR3: CASSPQGEAEAFF; DNA: TGTGCCAGCTCACCACAGGGGGAGGCTGAAGCTTTCTTT; V: TRBV18; J: TRBJ1-1; size: few; D: -
CDR3: CSVELGLGGLYEQYF; DNA: TGCAGCGTTGAATTGGGGCTTGGGGGCCTCTACGAGCAGTACTTC; V: TRBV29-1; J: TRBJ2-7; size: -; D: -
CDR3: CATSDPDSWYNEQFF; DNA: TGTGCCACCAGTGACCCGGACAGCTGGTACAATGAGCAGTTCTTC; V: TRBV24-1; J: TRBJ2-1; size: once; D: -
CDR3: CASSLDPGANQPQYF; DNA: TGCGCCAGCAGCTTGGATCCGGGGGCAAATCAGCCCCAGTACTTC; V: TRBV13; J: TRBJ2-5; size: once; D: -
CDR3: CASSELAGRYQETQYF; DNA: TGTGCCAGCAGTGAGTTGGCCGGGAGGTACCAAGAGACCCAGTACTTC; V: TRBV2; J: TRBJ2-5; size: many; D: TRBD2
CDR3: CASSWDRDRGDGYTF; DNA: TGTGCCAGCAGCTGGGACCGGGACAGGGGGGATGGCTACACCTTC; V: TRBV5-8; J: TRBJ1-2; size: many; D: TRBD1
CDR3: CASSSQTEINYGYTF; DNA: TGTGCCAGCAGCTCCCAGACAGAAATTAACTATGGCTACACCTTC; V: TRBV13; J: TRBJ1-2; size: many; D: -
CDR3: CASSFGSAQETQYF; DNA: TGCGCCAGCAGCTTCGGCAGCGCTCAAGAGACCCAGTACTTC; V: TRBV5-1; J: TRBJ2-5; size: many; D: -
CDR3: CASGYYTGVQETQYF; DNA: TGTGCCAGCGGTTATTATACAGGGGTCCAAGAGACCCAGTACTTC; V: TRBV6-5; J: TRBJ2-5; size: once; D: TRBD1
CDR3: CSVAGGVNTEAFF; DNA: TGCAGCGTTGCGGGAGGGGTTAACACTGAAGCTTTCTTT; V: TRBV29-1; J: TRBJ1-1; size: -; D: -
CDR3: CASSERVLSGANVLTF; DNA: TGTGCCAGCAGTGAAAGGGTCCTCTCTGGGGCCAACGTCCTGACTTTC; V: TRBV6-1; J: TRBJ2-6; size: -; D: -
CDR3: CAGSWPGRGTHGYTF; DNA: TGTGCCGGCAGCTGGCCTGGCAGGGGTACACATGGCTACACCTTC; V: TRBV7-2; J: TRBJ1-2; size: -; D: -
CDR3: CASSPGAGTDTQYF; DNA: TGTGCTAGCAGCCCAGGAGCCGGCACAGATACGCAGTATTTT; V: TRBV7-7; J: TRBJ2-3; size: -; D: -
CDR3: CASTPPGGLALHF; DNA: TGTGCCAGCACCCCTCCGGGGGGGTTGGCCCTCCACTTT; V: TRBV7-2; J: TRBJ1-6; size: -; D: -
CDR3: CASSRGRANTGELFF; DNA: TGTGCCAGCAGCCGCGGGAGGGCCAACACCGGGGAGCTGTTTTTT; V: TRBV11-2; J: TRBJ2-2; size: many; D: TRBD2
CDR3: CASSLGARISPLHF; DNA: TGTGCCAGCAGTTTAGGGGCTCGCATTTCACCCCTCCACTTT; V: TRBV27; J: TRBJ1-6; size: few; D: -
CDR3: CASSKRQVAGNTIYF; DNA: TGTGCCAGTAGTAAAAGACAGGTGGCTGGAAACACCATATATTTT; V: TRBV19; J: TRBJ1-3; size: -; D: -
CDR3: CAGSLAGEGRETQYF; DNA: TGTGCCGGCAGCTTAGCAGGGGAGGGACGAGAGACCCAGTACTTC; V: TRBV7-4; J: TRBJ2-5; size: -; D: -